This T cell receptor (beta chain) was recorded in a study of blood T cell repertoires in COVID-19. Overall study context: Sites in the United States, Italy and Spain provided acute and convalescent COVID-19 samples. In each case, the material was cDNA or gDNA derived from T cells, B-cell-depleted T cells, or PBMCs.

How the authors handled the data: Estimated nucleated cell counts came from reference gene primer amplification. Clones were sequenced by immunoSEQ multiplex PCR, and TCRdb holds only the in-frame ones, with some missing. The DNA gave D and trimming, while V, J and clone size come from that table. This sample has more than 200,000 clones, with 85% to 90% found just once. Patients in Seattle were enrolled during active infection, then followed longitudinally. This clone was counted between two and nine times. J was trimmed by 7 bases and V by 5 bases; bases with no gene match: 12. There are 14 residues in the CDR3.

The sequenced sample consisted of peripheral blood. V is TRBV5-3 and J is TRBJ2-7, with 7 bases lining up with TRBD2. TRBV5-3 counts as an open reading frame of uncertain function. The sequence was obtained from a woman aged 60-70 years with COVID-19, enrolled during active disease. DNA for the CDR3: TGTGCCAGAAGTTCCTCGGGGACTAAAGGGGAGCAGTACTTC. It encodes CARSSSGTKGEQYF.